The rows below give T cell receptor beta chains drawn from one sample of a study of T cell clonotyping in hematopoietic cell transplantation. Using immunoSEQ multiplex PCR, the repertoire was profiled, and TCRdb retains in-frame clones only, with some absent. The sample holds about 19,000 clones, 65% to 80% seen once. Input material: peripheral blood mononuclear cells. The receptor source for this set is a man aged 60-69 years in good health. Some clones in this sample may be carry-over from other donors' samples. The CDR3 runs from the conserved cysteine through the conserved F or W. A D gene is named only where the DNA matches it firmly. Rows give clone size only sometimes, using once, few, many, or a class for an expanded clone.

d_gene	j_gene	abundance	v_gene	CDR3aa	CDR3nt
NA	TRBJ2-7	NA	TRBV5-4	CASSLGSSSYEQYF	TGTGCCAGCAGCTTGGGTAGTAGCTCCTACGAGCAGTACTTC
NA	TRBJ1-6	few	TRBV9	CASSVREGGDSPLHF	TGTGCCAGCAGCGTAAGGGAGGGCGGCGATTCACCCCTCCACTTT
NA	TRBJ2-1	NA	TRBV30	CAWDSTAYNEQFF	TGTGCCTGGGACAGTACCGCCTACAATGAGCAGTTCTTC
TRBD1	TRBJ1-2	NA	TRBV29-1	CSVQGAGNYGYTF	TGCAGCGTTCAGGGGGCCGGTAACTATGGCTACACCTTC
NA	TRBJ1-5	NA	TRBV11-2	CASSLTGNQPQHF	TGTGCCAGCAGCTTGACTGGTAATCAGCCCCAGCATTTT
NA	TRBJ2-7	NA	TRBV18	CASSPGNSYEQYF	TGTGCCAGCTCTCCCGGGAATTCCTACGAGCAGTACTTC
NA	TRBJ2-7	NA	TRBV7-2	CASSSFRRGSREQYF	TGTGCCAGCAGCTCTTTCCGAAGGGGTTCACGCGAGCAGTACTTC
NA	TRBJ1-1	NA	TRBV5-1	CASSLLPGRTNTEAFF	TGCGCCAGCAGCCTACTCCCGGGACGGACGAACACTGAAGCTTTCTTT
NA	TRBJ2-7	NA	TRBV5-5	CASSRRYPSYEQYF	TGTGCCAGCAGTCGCAGGTATCCCTCCTACGAGCAGTACTTC
NA	TRBJ1-3	NA	TRBV30	CAWSVSGNTIYF	TGTGCCTGGAGTGTCTCTGGAAACACCATATATTTT
NA	TRBJ2-5	NA	TRBV2	CASSEALLRYQETQYF	TGTGCCAGCAGTGAAGCGCTTCTACGTTACCAAGAGACCCAGTACTTC
NA	TRBJ1-2	NA	TRBV30	CAWSVTGGGYTF	TGTGCCTGGAGTGTAACGGGGGGCGGCTACACCTTC
NA	TRBJ1-2	NA	TRBV19	CASSITGTPYGYTF	TGTGCCAGTAGTATCACAGGAACGCCTTATGGCTACACCTTC
NA	TRBJ1-1	NA	TRBV11-2	CASSQVRTEAFF	TGTGCCAGCAGCCAGGTGAGAACTGAAGCTTTCTTT
NA	TRBJ2-3	NA	TRBV30	CAWGDRRGGTDTQYF	TGTGCCTGGGGGGACCGGAGGGGCGGCACAGATACGCAGTATTTT
NA	TRBJ2-7	few	TRBV25-1	CASRGTSYEQYF	TGTGCCAGCCGTGGAACCTCCTACGAGCAGTACTTC
TRBD2	TRBJ2-7	NA	TRBV9	CASSVGNPRERELSIWFEQYF	TGTGCCAGCAGCGTAGGGAACCCTAGAGAGCGGGAGCTCTCCATCTGGTTCGAGCAGTACTTC
NA	TRBJ2-1	once	TRBV2	CASSERVSTYNEQFF	TGTGCCAGCAGTGAACGGGTCTCAACCTACAATGAGCAGTTCTTC
NA	TRBJ2-7	NA	TRBV7-3	CASSFSVRGEQYF	TGTGCCAGCAGCTTCTCGGTGAGGGGCGAGCAGTACTTC
TRBD2	TRBJ2-2	NA	TRBV29-1	CSVEGLAGGAGELFF	TGCAGCGTGGAGGGACTAGCGGGCGGGGCCGGGGAGCTGTTTTTT
NA	TRBJ2-7	NA	TRBV5-1	CASSLATRISPPFRYEQYF	TGCGCCAGCAGCTTGGCTACGAGGATTTCACCCCCATTTCGTTACGAGCAGTACTTC
NA	TRBJ1-2	NA	TRBV30	CAWSSGDYGYTF	TGTGCCTGGAGTTCGGGAGACTATGGCTACACCTTC
NA	TRBJ1-5	NA	TRBV27	CASSINAYQPQHF	TGTGCCAGCAGCATCAACGCGTATCAGCCCCAGCATTTT
NA	TRBJ1-2	NA	TRBV5-1	CASSSLEGSSYYTF	TGCGCCAGCAGCTCGCTGGAGGGGTCTAGTTACTACACCTTC
TRBD2	TRBJ2-1	NA	TRBV30	CAWSVLANSYNEQFF	TGTGCCTGGAGTGTACTAGCGAACTCCTACAATGAGCAGTTCTTC
NA	TRBJ1-2	NA	TRBV7-2	CASSFPGVGGYTF	TGTGCCAGCAGCTTCCCAGGGGTGGGCGGCTACACCTTC
NA	TRBJ1-6	NA	TRBV6-5	CASGWTANSPLHF	TGTGCCAGCGGCTGGACGGCTAATTCACCCCTCCACTTT
NA	TRBJ2-3	NA	TRBV4-2	CASTQGFLSTDTQYF	TGTGCCAGCACCCAGGGGTTTTTGAGCACAGATACGCAGTATTTT